This T cell receptor beta chain derives from a study of T cell responses to AZD1222 COVID-19 vaccine. Notes on this clone: The antigen remains undetermined.

The germline V and J ends were trimmed by 7 bases and 4 bases, with 9 bases remaining between them. CDR1 is KGHDR, CDR2 SFDVKD, per germline. The CDR3 runs to 12 residues. Findings and limits, study-wide: Two AZD1222 administrations were followed by greater Spike-specific TCR breadth and depth.

This table comes from immunoSEQ multiplex PCR, and its TCRdb copy is limited to in-frame clones, with some not included. The sample has about 160,000 clones, 85% to 90% seen once. The chain recombines TRBV24-1 with TRBJ1-1; a possible D gene is TRBD1 (5 bases). The receptor was derived from an adult in good health. Sequenced here: peripheral blood, sampled on day 0 of AZD1222 vaccination. CDR3 nucleotide sequence: TGTGCCACCAGGGGGGGAGGCACTGAAGCTTTCTTT. The encoded protein is CATRGGGTEAFF.